The 17 T cell receptor beta chains given below trace back to one sample, sequenced in a study of radiation and T cells in renal cell carcinoma. The time point: baseline pretreatment blood. Treatment in this sample: 15 Gy SBRT to primary tumor, nephrectomy 4 weeks later. The method was immunoSEQ multiplex PCR; TCRdb's version includes in-frame clones alone and lacks a portion of them. The sample includes approximately 100,000 clones, less than 90% seen only once; the top ten take roughly 8%. The sequencing used blood, collected from a patient whose treatment included radiotherapy and nephrectomy. The receptors shown here come from a man in his fifties or sixties with renal cell carcinoma.

This clone was detected only a few times. The genes are TRBV5-1 and TRBJ1-1, with 9 positions matching TRBD1. The ends lost 0 bases at V and 1 base at J; junction bases unmatched: 4. Germline assignment: CDR1 SGHRS and CDR2 YFSETQ. The CDR3 covers 16 residues. As DNA, the CDR3 is TGCGCCAGCAGCTTGGGTACAGGGGGCCCGAACACTGAAGCTTTCTTT. As protein: CASSLGTGGPNTEAFF.

In the case of this clone: The sample holds other DNA sequences that translate to the same CDR3. V usage is TRBV2 and J usage is TRBJ1-1; 7 bases agree with TRBD1. The CDR3 runs 12 residues. Losses at the gene ends were 5 bases for V and 6 bases for J; bases not matched to a gene: 3. CDR1 is SNHLY, CDR2 FYNNEI, per germline. The CDR3 DNA reads TGTGCCAGCAGTCGGGACAGTCCTGAAGCTTTCTTT. Its protein product is CASSRDSPEAFF.

This chain links TRBV23-1 with TRBJ1-6; perhaps TRBD1 as D (6 bases). TRBV23-1 carries the ORF label, with uncertain function. The CDR3 covers 18 residues. V lost 4 bases and J lost 6, with 22 bases in between. The CDR3 spells CASSRTRGHQLCNSPLHF. The DNA for the CDR3 is TGCGCCAGCAGTCGGACGCGGGGACACCAACTATGTAATTCACCCCTCCACTTT.

The gene calls are TRBV5-3 and TRBJ2-7; the D gene is possibly TRBD2 (6 bases). TRBV5-3 qualifies as an ORF whose function is uncertain. The V end was cut by 2 bases, the J end by 3 bases, with 18 bases between. The CDR3 spans 16 residues. For the CDR3, the DNA is TGTGCCAGAAGCTTAGAGACTAGTGTTTTCATCTACGAGCAGTACTTC. Translation gives CARSLETSVFIYEQYF.

The gene calls are TRBV10-3 and TRBJ1-1; D not certain. The CDR3 totals 13 residues. Between the trimmed V and J ends, which lost 1 base and 4 bases, there was a span of 7 bases. CDR1 is ENHRY and CDR2 is SYGVKD in the germline V gene. CDR3 amino acids: CAISEFDGTEAFF. In nucleotides, the CDR3 is TGTGCCATCAGTGAGTTCGACGGCACTGAAGCTTTCTTT.

V is TRBV30 and J is TRBJ2-2; TRBD1 agrees at 7 bases. The trim removed 3 bases at V and 7 bases at J, leaving 8 bases unmatched. CDR1 is GTSNPN and CDR2 is SVGIG in the germline V gene (reference sequence). The CDR3 is 14 amino acids. The CDR3 is CAWRKGQTNGELFF. The CDR3 DNA is TGTGCCTGGAGAAAGGGACAGACTAACGGGGAGCTGTTTTTT.

The rearrangement joins TRBV14 to TRBJ1-1; D not resolved. Trimming removed 3 bases at V and 4 bases at J, with 12 bases between. Germline CDR1 SGHDN, CDR2 FVKESK. The CDR3 is 14 amino acids. CDR3 DNA: TGTGCCAGCAGCCAGTCTGCGTCGGGCACTGAAGCTTTCTTT. Translation gives CASSQSASGTEAFF.

The genes are TRBV14 and TRBJ2-2, with 7 bases identical to TRBD1. Germline CDR1 reads SGHDN; CDR2 reads FVKESK. The trim removed 4 bases at V and 4 bases at J, leaving 6 bases unmatched. The CDR3 spans 15 residues. The CDR3 DNA follows: TGTGCCAGCAGCCTCTACCCAGGGGGCACCGGGGAGCTGTTTTTT. As protein: CASSLYPGGTGELFF.

This chain joins TRBV9 and TRBJ2-1; 7 bases map to TRBD2. The length of the CDR3 is 16 residues. Germline V lookup: CDR1 SGDLS, CDR2 YYNGEE. V gave up 4 bases and J gave up 3 bases; unmatched junction bases: 10. The DNA of the CDR3 is TGTGCCAGCAGCCTATCAGGGCTAGCGGACTACAATGAGCAGTTCTTC. Encoded protein: CASSLSGLADYNEQFF. Full variable domain (outside the CDR3, taken from reference TRBV9 and TRBJ2-1): DSGVTQTPKHLITATGQRVTLRCSPRSGDLSVYWYQQSLDQGLQFLIQYYNGEERAKGNILERFSAQQFPDLHSELNLSSLELGDSALYFCASSLSGLADYNEQFFGPGTRLTVL.

The V and J genes are TRBV29-1 and TRBJ1-5; D possibly corresponds to TRBD1 (5 bases). Germline CDR1 and CDR2: SQVTM and ANQGSEA. The CDR3 is made up of 15 amino acids. The V gene lost 4 bases and the J gene lost 2 bases, with 15 bases spanning the gap. The CDR3 DNA sequence: TGCAGCGTTGCTGAGGGGTTCCTCGGCAATCAGCCCCAGCATTTT. Encoded protein: CSVAEGFLGNQPQHF.

This clone appeared a few times. The CDR3 DNA follows: TGTGCCTGGAGTGTAACCAGGAATCAGCCCCAGCATTTT. It is translated as CAWSVTRNQPQHF. This chain uses TRBV30 with TRBJ1-5; no clear D. Germline CDR1 and CDR2: GTSNPN and SVGIG (reference sequence). The CDR3 totals 13 residues. V gave up 0 bases and J gave up 4 bases, with 7 bases separating them. The variable domain in full, with the rest retrieved from reference TRBV30 and TRBJ1-5, is SQTIHQWPATLVQPVGSPLSLECTVEGTSNPNLYWYRQAAGRGLQLLFYSVGIGQISSEVPQNLSASRPQDRQFILSSKKLLLSDSGFYLCAWSVTRNQPQHFGDGTRLSIL.

J is TRBJ2-7 and V is TRBV9; D is uncertain. Trimming took off 1 base at V and 4 bases at J, with 9 bases between the two ends. The CDR3 runs to 13 residues. Looked up from germline, CDR1 is SGDLS and CDR2 is YYNGEE. In nucleotides, the CDR3 is TGTGCCAGCAGCGTAACCGCCAATTACGAGCAGTACTTC. Its protein product is CASSVTANYEQYF.

V is TRBV9 and J is TRBJ1-6, with a tentative D call TRBD1 (6 bases). The germline V gene encodes CDR1 SGDLS and CDR2 YYNGEE. V lost 0 bases to trimming and J lost 9 bases, with 7 bases between them. The CDR3 runs 13 residues. For the CDR3, the DNA is TGTGCCAGCAGCGTAGAGGGGGGTTCACCCCTCCACTTT. Translated: CASSVEGGSPLHF.

This clone was seen once. The V and J genes are TRBV7-3 and TRBJ2-7; possibly TRBD2 for D (7 bases). The CDR3 totals 14 residues. Germline CDR1 SGHTA, CDR2 FQGTGA. V gave up 1 base and J gave up 3 bases, with 10 bases separating them. As DNA, the CDR3 is TGTGCCAGCAGCTTAATGGGGGGGCACTACGAGCAGTACTTC. Protein sequence: CASSLMGGHYEQYF.

The chain joins TRBV6-6 to TRBJ1-6, with D unclear. Per germline, CDR1 MNHNY and CDR2 SVGAGI (reference sequence). Between the trimmed V and J ends, which lost 6 bases and 5 bases, there was a span of 14 bases. This CDR3 is 15 amino acids long. The CDR3 loop reads CASSYTPDHNSPLHF. DNA of the CDR3: TGTGCCAGCAGCTATACTCCGGACCATAATTCACCCCTCCACTTT.

Only one count was recorded for this clone. The chain links TRBV19 to TRBJ2-7; TRBD2 matches 7 bases. V gave up 3 bases and J gave up 3 bases; unmatched junction bases: 5. In germline, CDR1 is LNHDA, CDR2 SQIVND (reference sequence). The CDR3 spans 14 residues. The CDR3 reads CASSMFGGDYEQYF. CDR3 DNA sequence: TGTGCCAGTAGTATGTTTGGGGGGGACTACGAGCAGTACTTC.

The gene calls are TRBV5-4 and TRBJ2-3; 13 bases are a match to TRBD2. The length of the CDR3 is 17 residues. Germline V lookup: CDR1 SGHNT, CDR2 YYREEE (reference sequence). V dropped 4 bases and J dropped 2; count of bases not matched to a gene: 7. The CDR3 DNA reads TGTGCCAGCAGCATAAGACTAGCGGGAGGCCCCACAGATACGCAGTATTTT. This translates into CASSIRLAGGPTDTQYF. Complete variable domain (other parts from reference TRBV5-4 and TRBJ2-3): ETGVTQSPTHLIKTRGQQVTLRCSSQSGHNTVSWYQQALGQGPQFIFQYYREEENGRGNFPPRFSGLQFPNYSSELNVNALELDDSALYLCASSIRLAGGPTDTQYFGPGTRLTVL.